This passage covers 3 T cell receptor beta chains from one sample sequenced in a study of T cell responses to AZD1222 COVID-19 vaccine. The assay was immunoSEQ multiplex PCR, and TCRdb's table has in-frame clones only and misses some. The sample has some 130,000 clones, more than 85% seen once. The sequenced sample was peripheral blood, obtained 28 days after the second AZD1222 dose. These receptors were obtained from an adult who received the AZD1222 COVID-19 vaccine.

The chain is built from TRBV27 and TRBJ2-3, with D tentatively TRBD1 or TRBD2 (6 bases each). There are 15 residues in the CDR3. Trimming removed 4 bases at V and 0 bases at J, with 11 bases between. Germline CDR1 MNHEY, CDR2 SMNVEV (reference sequence). In DNA, the CDR3 is TGTGCCAGCAGTTCGCGAGGGGGGAGCACAGATACGCAGTATTTT. Translating gives CASSSRGGSTDTQYF.

The rearrangement joins TRBV30 to TRBJ2-1; D may correspond to TRBD1 or TRBD2 (6 bases each). Germline V CDR1 and CDR2: GTSNPN, SVGIG (reference sequence). Deletions cut 2 bases from V and 5 bases from J, with 10 bases between. This CDR3 has 13 residues. CDR3 residues: CAWSRGAHNEQFF. The CDR3 nucleotides read TGTGCCTGGAGTAGGGGGGCCCACAATGAGCAGTTCTTC.

The chain uses TRBV10-3 and TRBJ1-5; D might be TRBD1 (5 bases). The CDR3 is 14 amino acids. V shed 6 bases and J shed 5 bases, with 14 bases lying between them. Germline lookup yields CDR1 ENHRY and CDR2 SYGVKD. Here the CDR3 reads CAISARQSDQPQHF. For the CDR3, the DNA is TGTGCCATCAGCGCCCGACAGTCCGATCAGCCCCAGCATTTT.